These T cell receptor beta chains were read from a single sample in a study of blood T cell repertoires in COVID-19. The assay was immunoSEQ multiplex PCR, and TCRdb's table has in-frame clones only and misses some. The repertoire holds 200,000 to 250,000 clones, with about nine tenths as singletons. Sequenced sample: peripheral blood. These receptor sequences come from a young man with COVID-19, enrolled during active disease. The CDR3 runs from the conserved cysteine through the conserved F or W. The D gene is left open where the match is weak. The size of a clone is reported for some rows only, either as once, few or many, or as a class for expanded clones.

abundance: once; d_gene: TRBD1; v_gene: TRBV6-5; j_gene: TRBJ1-5; CDR3aa: CASRQTGGQGQPQHF; CDR3nt: TGTGCCAGCAGGCAGACAGGGGGCCAAGGGCAGCCCCAGCATTTT
abundance: .; d_gene: TRBD1; v_gene: TRBV7-9; j_gene: TRBJ2-7; CDR3aa: CASSLGGQNYEQYF; CDR3nt: TGTGCCAGCAGCTTAGGGGGACAGAACTACGAGCAGTACTTC
abundance: few; d_gene: .; v_gene: TRBV5-6; j_gene: TRBJ1-6; CDR3aa: CASSLGQVNSPLHF; CDR3nt: TGTGCCAGCAGCTTGGGACAGGTAAATTCACCCCTCCACTTT
abundance: .; d_gene: .; v_gene: TRBV18; j_gene: TRBJ1-4; CDR3aa: CASSPPGGAYEKLFF; CDR3nt: TGTGCCAGCTCACCACCTGGAGGGGCTTATGAAAAACTGTTTTTT
abundance: .; d_gene: TRBD1; v_gene: TRBV7-9; j_gene: TRBJ1-5; CDR3aa: CASSRDRVGNQPQHF; CDR3nt: TGTGCCAGCAGCAGAGACAGGGTGGGCAATCAGCCCCAGCATTTT
abundance: .; d_gene: .; v_gene: TRBV7-9; j_gene: TRBJ1-6; CDR3aa: CASSSTGSSYNSPLHF; CDR3nt: TGTGCCAGCAGCTCTACAGGGAGCTCCTATAATTCACCCCTCCACTTT
abundance: once; d_gene: TRBD1; v_gene: TRBV6-5; j_gene: TRBJ1-3; CDR3aa: CASSSQGAPAGNTIYF; CDR3nt: TGTGCCAGCAGTTCGCAGGGGGCGCCGGCTGGAAACACCATATATTTT
abundance: .; d_gene: .; v_gene: TRBV5-6; j_gene: TRBJ1-2; CDR3aa: CASSFGESNYYGYTF; CDR3nt: TGTGCCAGCAGCTTTGGGGAGTCCAACTACTATGGCTACACCTTC
abundance: .; d_gene: TRBD1; v_gene: TRBV11-2; j_gene: TRBJ1-2; CDR3aa: CASSSDPGQGPGYTF; CDR3nt: TGTGCCAGCAGCTCGGATCCGGGACAGGGACCTGGCTACACCTTC
abundance: .; d_gene: .; v_gene: TRBV11-3; j_gene: TRBJ2-1; CDR3aa: CASSLGANNEQFF; CDR3nt: TGTGCCAGCAGCTTAGGGGCCAACAATGAGCAGTTCTTC
abundance: .; d_gene: .; v_gene: TRBV6-5; j_gene: TRBJ1-1; CDR3aa: CASSFGMNTEAFF; CDR3nt: TGTGCCAGCAGTTTCGGGATGAACACTGAAGCTTTCTTT
abundance: .; d_gene: .; v_gene: TRBV7-9; j_gene: TRBJ2-1; CDR3aa: CASSSYRNEQFF; CDR3nt: TGTGCCAGCAGCTCCTACAGGAATGAGCAGTTCTTC
abundance: .; d_gene: TRBD1; v_gene: TRBV7-6; j_gene: TRBJ2-2; CDR3aa: CASSFRQGARTGELFF; CDR3nt: TGTGCCAGCAGCTTTAGACAGGGGGCTCGCACCGGGGAGCTGTTTTTT
abundance: .; d_gene: .; v_gene: TRBV7-8; j_gene: TRBJ1-1; CDR3aa: CASSQIQGSTEAFF; CDR3nt: TGTGCCAGCAGTCAAATACAGGGTAGCACTGAAGCTTTCTTT
abundance: .; d_gene: .; v_gene: TRBV7-9; j_gene: TRBJ1-2; CDR3aa: CASSLGEGLYFGYTF; CDR3nt: TGTGCCAGCAGCTTAGGGGAGGGGCTCTATTTTGGCTACACCTTC
abundance: .; d_gene: .; v_gene: TRBV3-1/TRBV3-2; j_gene: TRBJ1-2; CDR3aa: CASSLEGDGYTF; CDR3nt: TGTGCCAGCAGCCTCGAGGGGGACGGCTACACCTTC
abundance: once; d_gene: .; v_gene: TRBV2; j_gene: TRBJ2-1; CDR3aa: CASSPVRGNNEQFF; CDR3nt: TGTGCCAGCAGTCCGGTCAGGGGCAACAATGAGCAGTTCTTC
abundance: .; d_gene: TRBD1; v_gene: TRBV24-1; j_gene: TRBJ1-5; CDR3aa: CATSDSGTGDSNQPQHF; CDR3nt: TGTGCCACCAGTGATTCCGGGACAGGTGATAGCAATCAGCCCCAGCATTTT
abundance: .; d_gene: TRBD1; v_gene: TRBV4-1; j_gene: TRBJ1-2; CDR3aa: CASSPPLRGPRGYTF; CDR3nt: TGCGCCAGCAGCCCTCCTTTGAGGGGGCCGAGGGGCTACACCTTC
abundance: .; d_gene: .; v_gene: TRBV21-1; j_gene: TRBJ2-7; CDR3aa: CASSKARGDEQYF; CDR3nt: TGTGCCAGCAGCAAAGCGCGGGGAGACGAGCAGTACTTC
abundance: few; d_gene: TRBD2; v_gene: TRBV7-2; j_gene: TRBJ2-1; CDR3aa: CASSLVRGGKSYNEQFF; CDR3nt: TGTGCCAGCAGCTTAGTTCGGGGGGGGAAATCCTACAATGAGCAGTTCTTC
abundance: .; d_gene: .; v_gene: TRBV7-2; j_gene: TRBJ2-7; CDR3aa: CASSLVYGSHEQYF; CDR3nt: TGTGCCAGCAGCTTAGTTTATGGGAGTCACGAGCAGTACTTC
abundance: .; d_gene: .; v_gene: TRBV14; j_gene: TRBJ2-2; CDR3aa: CASSPRGRGPHGELFF; CDR3nt: TGTGCCAGCAGCCCCCGCGGCAGGGGCCCTCATGGGGAGCTGTTTTTT
abundance: .; d_gene: .; v_gene: TRBV28; j_gene: TRBJ2-7; CDR3aa: CASSAPGVLSQYF; CDR3nt: TGTGCCAGCAGTGCCCCAGGGGTGCTAAGTCAGTACTTC
abundance: .; d_gene: .; v_gene: TRBV18; j_gene: TRBJ2-5; CDR3aa: CASSPPSETQYF; CDR3nt: TGTGCCAGCTCACCACCTTCGGAGACCCAGTACTTC
abundance: once; d_gene: .; v_gene: TRBV28; j_gene: TRBJ2-1; CDR3aa: CASSSTGSYNEQFF; CDR3nt: TGTGCCAGCAGCTCTACCGGGAGCTACAATGAGCAGTTCTTC
abundance: .; d_gene: .; v_gene: TRBV19; j_gene: TRBJ2-4; CDR3aa: CASSIQLGKNIQYF; CDR3nt: TGTGCCAGTAGTATTCAACTAGGCAAAAACATTCAGTACTTC
abundance: .; d_gene: .; v_gene: TRBV19; j_gene: TRBJ1-1; CDR3aa: CASSVAQGTEAFF; CDR3nt: TGTGCCAGTAGTGTTGCGCAGGGGACTGAAGCTTTCTTT
abundance: .; d_gene: TRBD1; v_gene: TRBV6-2/TRBV6-3; j_gene: TRBJ2-1; CDR3aa: CASSTTGVNEQFF; CDR3nt: TGTGCCAGCAGCACTACAGGGGTAAATGAGCAGTTCTTC
abundance: .; d_gene: .; v_gene: TRBV3-1/TRBV3-2; j_gene: TRBJ1-1; CDR3aa: CASSRNRDTEAFF; CDR3nt: TGTGCCAGCAGCCGTAACAGGGACACTGAAGCTTTCTTT
abundance: few; d_gene: TRBD2; v_gene: TRBV29-1; j_gene: TRBJ2-2; CDR3aa: CSVVQLAGSGELFF; CDR3nt: TGCAGCGTTGTGCAACTAGCGGGATCCGGGGAGCTGTTTTTT
abundance: .; d_gene: .; v_gene: TRBV24-1; j_gene: TRBJ1-1; CDR3aa: CATSDTDSFTEAFF; CDR3nt: TGTGCCACCAGTGACACGGACAGTTTTACTGAAGCTTTCTTT
abundance: .; d_gene: .; v_gene: TRBV7-3; j_gene: TRBJ2-3; CDR3aa: CASSLVRLVEADTQYF; CDR3nt: TGTGCCAGCAGCTTAGTACGCTTAGTAGAGGCAGATACGCAGTATTTT
abundance: few; d_gene: TRBD2; v_gene: TRBV5-1; j_gene: TRBJ2-1; CDR3aa: CASSLATTSGGTRPYEQFF; CDR3nt: TGCGCCAGCAGCTTGGCCACGACTAGCGGGGGGACGAGGCCCTATGAGCAGTTCTTC
abundance: .; d_gene: TRBD1; v_gene: TRBV2; j_gene: TRBJ1-6; CDR3aa: CATFKDRGNSPLHF; CDR3nt: TGTGCCACATTTAAGGACAGGGGGAATTCACCCCTCCACTTT
abundance: once; d_gene: TRBD1; v_gene: TRBV28; j_gene: TRBJ2-7; CDR3aa: CASSPPRDRGFNPGTYEQYF; CDR3nt: TGTGCCAGCAGTCCCCCTAGGGACAGGGGCTTCAATCCGGGCACCTACGAGCAGTACTTC
abundance: .; d_gene: .; v_gene: TRBV5-6; j_gene: TRBJ1-5; CDR3aa: CASSFGGFWGNQPQHF; CDR3nt: TGTGCCAGCAGCTTCGGGGGGTTCTGGGGCAATCAGCCCCAGCATTTT
abundance: .; d_gene: TRBD1; v_gene: TRBV19; j_gene: TRBJ1-5; CDR3aa: CASSPTGQGYNQPQHF; CDR3nt: TGTGCCAGTAGTCCCACGGGACAGGGATACAATCAGCCCCAGCATTTT
abundance: .; d_gene: .; v_gene: TRBV7-9; j_gene: TRBJ2-6; CDR3aa: CASVGLPYSGANVLTF; CDR3nt: TGTGCCAGCGTTGGGCTCCCGTACTCTGGGGCCAACGTCCTGACTTTC
abundance: .; d_gene: .; v_gene: TRBV7-9; j_gene: TRBJ1-6; CDR3aa: CASSLTQNSPLHF; CDR3nt: TGTGCCAGCAGCTTAACACAGAATTCACCCCTCCACTTT
abundance: .; d_gene: TRBD2; v_gene: TRBV5-8; j_gene: TRBJ2-4; CDR3aa: CASSRGGDPGENIQYF; CDR3nt: TGTGCCAGCAGTCGCGGGGGGGACCCTGGGGAAAACATTCAGTACTTC
abundance: once; d_gene: TRBD1; v_gene: TRBV2; j_gene: TRBJ1-5; CDR3aa: CASSEEGQGRQPQHF; CDR3nt: TGTGCCAGCAGTGAAGAAGGACAGGGGAGACAGCCCCAGCATTTT
abundance: .; d_gene: TRBD1; v_gene: TRBV7-2; j_gene: TRBJ1-1; CDR3aa: CASSYTTGGRTEAFF; CDR3nt: TGTGCCAGCAGCTATACGACAGGGGGCCGTACTGAAGCTTTCTTT
abundance: .; d_gene: .; v_gene: TRBV6-5; j_gene: TRBJ1-2; CDR3aa: CASSYSSPNGGYTF; CDR3nt: TGTGCCAGCAGTTACTCGAGCCCAAACGGGGGCTACACCTTC